This T cell receptor (beta chain) was profiled in a study of blood T cell repertoires in COVID-19. Study at large: The United States, Italy and Spain supplied acute and convalescent COVID-19 samples. T cells, B-cell-depleted T cells, or PBMCs supplied cDNA or gDNA.

This CDR3 is 15 amino acids long. V lost 5 bases to trimming and J lost 2 bases, with 14 bases between them. The germline V gene has CDR1 MDHEN and CDR2 SYDVKM. Original methodology: For nucleated cells, counts were estimated from reference gene primer amplification. Assay used: immunoSEQ multiplex PCR; TCRdb lists only in-frame clones, some missing. The DNA gave D and trimming, while V, J and clone size come from that table. The sample lists under 140,000 clones, roughly 85% occurring once. This chain joins TRBV28 and TRBJ2-3; possible D gene TRBD2, 5 bases. Source material: peripheral blood. The TCR originated in a human donor in a cohort sampled during active COVID-19. The CDR3 reads CASSPPGKITDTQYF. CDR3 coding DNA: TGTGCCAGCAGTCCTCCGGGAAAGATCACAGATACGCAGTATTTT. Full variable domain (rest looked up from reference TRBV28 and TRBJ2-3): DVKVTQSSRYLVKRTGEKVFLECVQDMDHENMFWYRQDPGLGLRLIYFSYDVKMKEKGDIPEGYSVSREKKERFSLILESASTNQTSMYLCASSPPGKITDTQYFGPGTRLTVL.